Listed below are T cell receptor beta chains from one sample, sequenced in a study of T cells in Graves' hyperthyroidism and ophthalmopathy. TCRdb independently ran MiXCR on the multiplex PCR reads; one entry per CDR3 protein. Of around 340,000 distinct CDR3 sequences listed, around a sixth are singletons. The sequenced sample consisted of blood. The receptors here all came from a woman aged 50 to 60 with Graves' hyperthyroidism. The CDR3 runs from the conserved cysteine through the conserved F or W. D genes are given only for firm matches. Size is stated for part of the rows, as once, few or many counts, or as a class when the clone is expanded.

D gene	V gene	J gene	clone size	CDR3 DNA	CDR3 protein
TRBD1	TRBV3-1	TRBJ1-2	many	TGTGCCAGCAGCCAAGGGATACCGGGACAGCTATATGGCTACACCTTC	CASSQGIPGQLYGYTF
NA	TRBV3-1	TRBJ2-2	NA	TGTGCCAGCAGCCAAGGAGTGGGAACCGGGGAGCTGTTTTTT	CASSQGVGTGELFF
NA	TRBV10-3	TRBJ2-5	many	TGTGCCATCAGTGTCGAGGGTAGAGAGACCCAGTACTTC	CAISVEGRETQYF
NA	TRBV7-9	TRBJ2-1	many	TGTGCCAGCAGCTTAGTAACATCCCCGGGGAATGAGCAGTTCTTC	CASSLVTSPGNEQFF
NA	TRBV12-5	TRBJ1-1	many	TGTGCTAGTGGTCTTGGGACGGGAAACACTGAAGCTTTCTTT	CASGLGTGNTEAFF
NA	TRBV6-5	TRBJ1-1	NA	TGTGCCAGCAGTTACTCGAGATACATGAACACTGAAGCTTTCTTT	CASSYSRYMNTEAFF
NA	TRBV6-1	TRBJ2-2	few	TGTGCCAGCATAAAGGGTAGCGGGGAGCTGTTTTTT	CASIKGSGELFF
NA	TRBV7-9	TRBJ2-3	NA	TGTGCCAGCAGCTTGGCCCGGGACTCCCTCACAGATACGCAGTATTTT	CASSLARDSLTDTQYF
NA	TRBV2	TRBJ1-1	many	TGTGCCAGCAGGAAGGGAGGTGATGGTGAAGCTTTCTTT	CASRKGGDGEAFF
NA	TRBV3-1	TRBJ2-1	many	TGTGCCAGCTGCCAGGGCGGCGATGAGCAGTTCTTC	CASCQGGDEQFF
NA	TRBV19	TRBJ1-5	few	TGTGCCAGTAGTGGCCGGGACCTACCAAATCAGCCCCAGCATTTT	CASSGRDLPNQPQHF
NA	TRBV15	TRBJ1-1	few	TGTGCCACCAGCCAACAGTCCCTGGTGGAAAACACTGAAGCTTTCTTT	CATSQQSLVENTEAFF
NA	TRBV10-3	TRBJ1-2	many	TGTGCCATCAGTGGAGGTGGGCTAGGCGGCTACACCTTC	CAISGGGLGGYTF
NA	TRBV7-9	TRBJ1-6	NA	TGTGCCAGCAGAGCTAACAAAAGGGGCAGGGAGAATTCACCCCTCCACTTT	CASRANKRGRENSPLHF
NA	TRBV5-1	TRBJ2-1	few	TGCGCCAGCAGTTGGGACCGGGTGAATGAGCAGTTCTTC	CASSWDRVNEQFF
NA	TRBV3-1	TRBJ2-5	many	TGTGCCAGCAGCCAAGATTCGCGAGGGCTATCACAGACCCAGTACTTC	CASSQDSRGLSQTQYF
NA	TRBV19	TRBJ1-2	few	TGTGCCAGTAGTATCTACAGGACTAACTATGGCTACACCTTC	CASSIYRTNYGYTF
NA	TRBV10-3	TRBJ1-1	NA	TGTGCCATCAGTCGGGACGGCTTGAACACTGAAGCTTTCTTT	CAISRDGLNTEAFF
NA	TRBV2	TRBJ1-2	many	TGTGCCAGCAGTGAGGAACAAAACTATGGCTACACCTTC	CASSEEQNYGYTF
TRBD1	TRBV29-1	TRBJ1-2	NA	TGCAGCGTTGATTTTCCGGGGAAACTGGACAGGGGCCCACACTATGGCTACACCTTC	CSVDFPGKLDRGPHYGYTF
NA	TRBV20-1	TRBJ2-7	NA	TGCAGTGCTACCGGTGGGGGCGGTGGTAGCCATTCCTACGAGCAGTACTTC	CSATGGGGGSHSYEQYF
NA	TRBV14	TRBJ1-1	NA	TGTGCCAGCAGCCTCCGCCAAGTTGGGGGCCCCGAAGCTTTCTTT	CASSLRQVGGPEAFF
NA	TRBV20-1	TRBJ2-1	NA	TGCAGTGCTCAAGCCCAAGTTTATAAGCGGGCAGACAATGAGCAGTTCTTC	CSAQAQVYKRADNEQFF
NA	TRBV20-1	TRBJ2-7	few	TGCAGTGCTAGAGGAGCTTGGTTGGGGGCTACCTACGAGCAGTACTTC	CSARGAWLGATYEQYF
NA	TRBV5-1	TRBJ2-1	many	TGCGCCAGCAGCTTAGTCTGGGGGTCCAACAATGAGCAGTTCTTC	CASSLVWGSNNEQFF
TRBD1	TRBV30	TRBJ1-1	many	TGTGCCTGGAGTGTTCAGGGGGCCATGGACACTGAAGCTTTCTTT	CAWSVQGAMDTEAFF
NA	TRBV5-6	TRBJ1-5	NA	TGTGCCAGCAGCTTCGACCGGCATCAGCCCCAGCATTTT	CASSFDRHQPQHF